This TCR beta chain was captured by sequencing in a study of post-analysis software for immune sequencing data. Points from the study as a whole: Among five TRBV segments more frequent in patients than controls were TRBV5-6, TRBV5-1 and TRBV20-1.

The germline gives CDR1 SGHDT, CDR2 YYEEEE. This CDR3 contains 15 residues. The V and J ends lost 2 bases and 2 bases respectively, with 12 bases between them. A note on this clonotype: Its antigen is unknown.

Unique molecular identifiers were carried by the TCR beta cDNA libraries. One entry per CDR3 protein results from TCRdb running MiXCR on the PCR reads. The table includes about 430,000 distinct CDR3 sequences, 39% detected once. Sequenced input: blood. V usage is TRBV5-6 and J usage is TRBJ2-3; D is uncertain. This sequence originates from a girl aged 2-10 years with multiple sclerosis. CDR3 sequence reads: CASSFSPGPTDTQYF. In DNA, the CDR3 is TGTGCCAGCAGCTTCTCTCCGGGCCCCACAGATACGCAGTATTTT.